This TCR beta chain is from a study of radiation and T cells in renal cell carcinoma. Study results and limitations: From baseline, blood top tumor clonotypes peaked at 2 weeks post-radiation.

The time point is: blood 2 weeks post-SBRT. Treatment in this sample: 15 Gy SBRT to primary tumor, nephrectomy 4 weeks later. The length of the CDR3 is 17 residues. The V and J ends lost 4 bases and 6 bases respectively, with 22 bases between them. Germline values: CDR1 LNHDA, CDR2 SQIVND (reference sequence). Repertoires were generated with immunoSEQ multiplex PCR, while TCRdb's copy carries only in-frame clones and drops some. The table has 150,000 or so clones, about nine tenths seen once. In the case of this clone: The antigen remains unidentified.

This rearrangement joins TRBV19 to TRBJ1-5, with D maybe TRBD1 (6 bases). This clonotype was obtained from a woman in her fifties or sixties with renal cell carcinoma. The material sequenced was blood, taken from a patient whose treatment included radiotherapy and nephrectomy. CDR3 DNA: TGTGCCAGTAGTACAGTGGCGCTACAGGGTGGGATTCAGCCCCAGCATTTT. Residues: CASSTVALQGGIQPQHF.